Each of the 22 T cell receptor beta chains below was sequenced from the same sample in a study of blood T cell repertoires in COVID-19. Only in-frame clones appear in the TCRdb table, and some are missing; sequencing was by immunoSEQ multiplex PCR. Among a few hundred thousand clones listed, approximately 79% were seen once. The sample taken for sequencing was PBMCs or T cells enriched from blood (not recorded which). The receptors were gathered from a man aged 25 to 45 with acute COVID-19.

A single count supports this clone. The chain employs TRBV18 and TRBJ1-1, with D perhaps TRBD1 (6 bases). This CDR3 is built from 12 residues. Trimming took 5 bases from V and 6 from J, leaving 10 bases between them. In germline, CDR1 is KGHSH, CDR2 LQKENI. CDR3 in DNA: TGTGCCAGCTCAATACAGGGCCCTGAAGCTTTCTTT. Amino acids: CASSIQGPEAFF.

The rearrangement joins TRBV6-1 to TRBJ1-2, with a tentative D call TRBD1 (6 bases). Deletions cut 3 bases from V and 8 bases from J, with 16 bases between. CDR1 MNHNS and CDR2 SASEGT come from the germline V gene. The CDR3 consists of 14 residues. The CDR3 DNA reads TGTGCCAGCAGTGACATACAGGGTTTGGACGGCTACACCTTC. This codes for CASSDIQGLDGYTF.

The chain carries TRBV12-5 and TRBJ1-1; D uncertain. The germline gives CDR1 LGHNT, CDR2 FRNRAP. V was clipped by 6 bases and J by 3 bases, with 11 bases between them. This CDR3 has 13 amino acids. The CDR3 here is CASGLESYTEAFF. The DNA of the CDR3 is TGTGCTAGTGGCCTGGAGAGCTACACTGAAGCTTTCTTT.

This clone was counted between two and nine times. Different DNA sequences within this sample yield the same CDR3. This chain joins TRBV5-1 and TRBJ2-1; 9 positions agree with TRBD1. The trim removed 4 bases at V and 2 bases at J, leaving 7 bases unmatched. The CDR3 consists of 16 residues. Germline loops: CDR1 SGHRS, CDR2 YFSETQ. The CDR3 loop is CASSPDRGLAYNEQFF. The CDR3, as DNA: TGCGCCAGCAGCCCGGACAGGGGCCTCGCCTACAATGAGCAGTTCTTC.

This chain connects TRBV6-1 to TRBJ1-1; D is possibly TRBD1 (5 bases). The CDR3 is 15 amino acids. Trimming cost V 1 base and J 2 bases, with 11 bases left between them. Per germline, CDR1 MNHNS and CDR2 SASEGT. CDR3 in DNA: TGTGCCAGCAGTGAAGTTAGCGGGGCTAACACTGAAGCTTTCTTT. It is translated as CASSEVSGANTEAFF.

V gene TRBV18 combines with J gene TRBJ2-2; D call uncertain. This CDR3 spans 13 amino acids. The germline V gene encodes CDR1 KGHSH and CDR2 LQKENI. Trimming cost V 5 bases and J 2 bases, with 6 bases left between them. The CDR3 sequence is CASSELNTGELFF. CDR3 coding DNA: TGTGCCAGCTCAGAACTAAACACCGGGGAGCTGTTTTTT.

As DNA, the CDR3 is TGTGCCAGCAGCCCTCAGGGGGCCTATGGCTACACCTTC. This translates into CASSPQGAYGYTF. The rearrangement uses TRBV11-2 and TRBJ1-2; 8 bases agree with TRBD1. The germline V gene has CDR1 SGHAT and CDR2 FQNNGV. Losses at the gene ends were 5 bases for V and 4 bases for J; bases not matched to a gene: 3. CDR3 size: 13 residues.

This rearrangement joins TRBV7-9 to TRBJ1-2; a possible D gene is TRBD1 (6 bases). The germline gives CDR1 SEHNR, CDR2 FQNEAQ (reference sequence). V dropped 5 bases and J dropped 8 bases, with 21 bases sitting between them. This CDR3 has 15 residues. The CDR3 is CASSLPTGPVKGYTF. CDR3 coding DNA: TGTGCCAGCAGCCTCCCAACAGGGCCCGTGAAGGGCTACACCTTC.

The genes are TRBV6-5 and TRBJ1-4; 10 bases agree with TRBD1. Germline CDR1 and CDR2: MNHEY and SVGAGI. V shed 6 bases and J 7 bases; nucleotides not matched to a gene: 2. This CDR3 comprises 13 residues. CDR3 DNA: TGTGCCAGCAGCCGGGACAGGGGTGAAAAACTGTTTTTT. The encoded protein is CASSRDRGEKLFF.

The V gene is TRBV19, the J gene TRBJ2-1; 7 bases match TRBD1. The V segment lost 6 bases and the J segment 9 bases; nucleotides outside the gene matches: 5. This CDR3 has 12 residues. Germline values: CDR1 LNHDA, CDR2 SQIVND (reference sequence). CDR3 coding DNA: TGTGCCAGTAGACAGGGGATTGGTGAGCAGTTCTTC. The encoded protein is CASRQGIGEQFF.

The rearrangement links TRBV6-6 to TRBJ1-6; 10 bases line up with TRBD1. There are 15 residues in the CDR3. Germline lookup yields CDR1 MNHNY and CDR2 SVGAGI (reference sequence). V lost 6 bases, J lost 10 bases, and 9 bases stayed unmatched. CDR3 sequence (DNA): TGTGCCAGCAGACCCGGACAGGGGGGCAGCTCACCCCTCCACTTT. Protein sequence: CASRPGQGGSSPLHF.

The chain recombines TRBV27 with TRBJ2-2, with D possibly being TRBD1 (5 bases). The CDR3 spans 13 residues. CDR1 is MNHEY, CDR2 SMNVEV, per germline (reference sequence). Trimming took off 6 bases at V and 2 bases at J, with 7 bases between the two ends. Here the CDR3 DNA reads TGTGCCAGCAGACAGGAAAACACCGGGGAGCTGTTTTTT. Translating gives CASRQENTGELFF.

This clone was detected a few times. The chain joins TRBV7-9 to TRBJ1-1, with 9 bases fitting TRBD1. V trimming: 4 bases; J trimming: 10 bases; junction bases outside the gene matches: 10. CDR3 length: 14 residues. Germline V lookup: CDR1 SEHNR, CDR2 FQNEAQ (reference sequence). CDR3 residues: CASSSSSRDRVAFF. The DNA for the CDR3 is TGTGCCAGCAGCTCATCGTCCCGGGACAGGGTAGCTTTCTTT. Complete variable domain (other parts from reference TRBV7-9 and TRBJ1-1): DTGVSQNPRHKITKRGQNVTFRCDPISEHNRLYWYRQTLGQGPEFLTYFQNEAQLEKSRLLSDRFSAERPKGSFSTLEIQRTEQGDSAMYLCASSSSSRDRVAFFGQGTRLTVV.

This clone was found a few times. The rearrangement uses TRBV7-6 and TRBJ1-2; 12 bases agree with TRBD1. After removal of 5 bases from V and 6 bases from J, the junction contained 7 bases not matched to a gene. In germline, CDR1 is SGHVS, CDR2 FNYEAQ. The CDR3 contains 15 residues. Here the CDR3 DNA reads TGTGCCAGCAGCCTCTCCGGGACAGGGGGCGATGGCTACACCTTC. Translated, it gives CASSLSGTGGDGYTF.

J is TRBJ2-3 and V is TRBV11-2; the D gene is possibly TRBD2 (5 bases). Trimming stripped 5 bases from V and 5 bases from J, with 17 bases between. Germline CDR1 is SGHAT and CDR2 is FQNNGV. CDR3 size: 15 residues. The chain's CDR3 is CASSPHPGLRDTQYF. As DNA, the CDR3 is TGTGCCAGCAGCCCCCACCCGGGGTTGAGAGATACGCAGTATTTT.

The table lists this clone with many counts. This chain links TRBV7-3 with TRBJ2-1; TRBD1 matches at 11 bases. Losses at the gene ends were 5 bases for V and 7 bases for J; bases not matched to a gene: 4. CDR3 length: 14 residues. Germline V gene sequence: CDR1 SGHTA, CDR2 FQGTGA. This CDR3 reads CASSVDRGLNEQFF. The CDR3, as DNA: TGTGCCAGCAGCGTGGACAGGGGGCTTAATGAGCAGTTCTTC. The full variable domain, in which reference TRBV7-3 and TRBJ2-1 provide the parts outside the CDR3, is GAGVSQTPSNKVTEKGKYVELRCDPISGHTALYWYRQSLGQGPEFLIYFQGTGAADDSGLPNDRFFAVRPEGSVSTLKIQRTERGDSAVYLCASSVDRGLNEQFFGPGTRLTVL.

This clone showed up many times. This chain uses TRBV5-1 with TRBJ2-3, with 10 bases identical to TRBD2. Unmatched junction bases numbered 3, after V lost 1 base and J lost 4 bases. CDR3 length: 15 amino acids. Germline V CDR1 and CDR2: SGHRS, YFSETQ. The chain's CDR3 is CASSLRGTSADTQYF. The CDR3 nucleotides are TGCGCCAGCAGCTTGAGGGGGACTAGCGCAGATACGCAGTATTTT.

This sequence joins TRBV7-2 and TRBJ1-4; D is perhaps TRBD1 (5 bases). This CDR3 spans 15 amino acids. Germline loops: CDR1 SGHTA, CDR2 FQGNSA. The germline V and J ends were trimmed by 2 bases and 2 bases, with 9 bases remaining between them. CDR3 coding DNA: TGTGCCAGCAGCTTACCGGGGGGGACTAATGAAAAACTGTTTTTT. It translates to CASSLPGGTNEKLFF.

The genes are TRBV19 and TRBJ2-3; D is unclear. V gave up 3 bases and J gave up 2 bases, with 9 bases separating them. CDR1 and CDR2 from the germline V gene are LNHDA and SQIVND (reference sequence). The CDR3 runs 14 residues. The CDR3 DNA reads TGTGCCAGTAGTATCTCACTGAACACAGATACGCAGTATTTT. Translating gives CASSISLNTDTQYF.

The chain has TRBV9 and TRBJ2-1; 13 bases agree with TRBD2. CDR3 length equals 17 residues. Germline V gene data show CDR1 as SGDLS and CDR2 as YYNGEE. V was clipped by 3 bases and J by 8 bases; unmatched bases: 11. Here the CDR3 reads CASSARTSGSAVDEQFF. CDR3 DNA: TGTGCCAGCAGCGCTAGGACTAGCGGGAGTGCAGTGGATGAGCAGTTCTTC.

This chain connects TRBV19 to TRBJ2-1; 11 bases line up with TRBD2. Per the germline V gene, CDR1 is LNHDA and CDR2 is SQIVND (reference sequence). The CDR3 spans 16 residues. Trimming took 7 bases from V and 3 from J; bases not matched to a gene: 8. CDR3 region: CASKLGGTSGYNEQFF. For the CDR3, the DNA is TGTGCCAGTAAATTGGGTGGGACTAGCGGCTACAATGAGCAGTTCTTC.

This clone was seen only a few times. V usage is TRBV11-3 and J usage is TRBJ1-5; no clear D gene. Trimming took off 3 bases at V and 2 bases at J, with 5 bases between the two ends. The CDR3 spans 13 residues. Germline V gene sequence: CDR1 SGHNT, CDR2 YENEEA. CDR3 residues: CASSLPGNQPQHF. The CDR3 DNA sequence: TGTGCCAGCAGCTTGCCGGGCAATCAGCCCCAGCATTTT.